This section outlines one T cell receptor beta chain sequence together with its context. The antigen remains undetermined. This sample was taken from a study of CD4+ T cells in melanoma. The study's findings and limits: Reportedly, melanoma neoantigen-specific CD4+ T cells showed varied differentiation states. A reported correlation linked neoantigen-specific CD4+ T cells to CD8+, macrophage and B cell function.

Repertoires were generated with immunoSEQ multiplex PCR, while TCRdb's copy carries only in-frame clones and drops some. Of 15,000 to 20,000 clones listed, 80% to 90% were seen once; the top ten hold around 4.7%. The germline gives CDR1 MNHEY, CDR2 SMNVEV (reference sequence). The CDR3 length is 13 residues. The V end lost 3 bases, the J end lost 1 base, and 6 bases lay between the germline ends. Sequencing was done on a sample of cells from a culture (not recorded whether cultured in vitro). The source is a human donor with melanoma. The chain employs TRBV27 and TRBJ1-1; no firm D call. The DNA for the CDR3 is TGTGCCAGCAGTTTCGCGGGGAACACTGAAGCTTTCTTT. This translates into CASSFAGNTEAFF.